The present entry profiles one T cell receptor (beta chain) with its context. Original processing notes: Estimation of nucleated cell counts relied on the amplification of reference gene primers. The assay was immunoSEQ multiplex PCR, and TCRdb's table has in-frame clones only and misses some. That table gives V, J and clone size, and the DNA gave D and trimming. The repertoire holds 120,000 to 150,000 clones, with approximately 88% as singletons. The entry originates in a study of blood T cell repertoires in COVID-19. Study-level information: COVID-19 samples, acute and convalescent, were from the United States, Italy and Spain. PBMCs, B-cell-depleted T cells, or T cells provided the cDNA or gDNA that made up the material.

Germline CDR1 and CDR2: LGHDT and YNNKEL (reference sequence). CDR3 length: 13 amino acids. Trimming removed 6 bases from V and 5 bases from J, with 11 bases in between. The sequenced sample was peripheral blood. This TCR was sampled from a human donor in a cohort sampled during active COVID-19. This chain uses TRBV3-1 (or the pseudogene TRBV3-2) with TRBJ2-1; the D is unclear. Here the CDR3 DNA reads TGTGCCAGCAGTCTATCCGTAAACAATGAGCAGTTCTTC. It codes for CASSLSVNNEQFF.